The 18 T cell receptor beta chains presented below share a single source sample, sequenced in a study of blood T cells in healthy people across ages. Then a second PCR, running roughly 6 to 12 cycles, was carried out with a sample-barcoded 5' primer and a J-beta primer mix. TCRdb reanalysed the 5' RACE reads using MiXCR and keeps one entry per CDR3 protein. The sample lists about a million distinct CDR3 sequences; approximately 50% were seen once. Material for sequencing was blood. The receptor set was obtained from a woman aged 55-69 years in good health.

This clonotype has more than one count but fewer than ten. This rearrangement joins TRBV7-6 to TRBJ2-6; 8 bases fit TRBD1. Trimming took 5 bases from V and 0 from J; bases not matched to a gene: 12. This CDR3 contains 19 residues. Germline V gene sequence: CDR1 SGHVS, CDR2 FNYEAQ. CDR3 region: CASSLQGEYRSSGANVLTF. CDR3 DNA sequence: TGTGCCAGCAGCCTACAGGGGGAATACCGATCCTCTGGGGCCAACGTCCTGACTTTC.

This clonotype has just a few counts. This rearrangement joins TRBV3-1 to TRBJ2-4, with 10 positions matching TRBD2. The germline V gene has CDR1 LGHDT and CDR2 YNNKEL (reference sequence). After removal of 11 bases from V and 7 bases from J, the junction contained 8 bases not matched to a gene. This CDR3 is 13 amino acids long. CDR3 residues: CACQAGGINIQYF. The CDR3 DNA reads TGTGCCTGCCAAGCGGGGGGGATTAACATTCAGTACTTC.

This clonotype was detected a few times. The genes are TRBV6-2 or TRBV6-3 and TRBJ2-5; 9 bases match TRBD2. V shed 6 bases and J 5 bases; nucleotides not matched to a gene: 13. The CDR3 has 16 amino acids. Germline CDR1 is MNHEY and CDR2 is SVGEGT. The CDR3 reads CASSFGGPAGGETQYF. The DNA for the CDR3 is TGTGCCAGCAGCTTCGGAGGACCAGCGGGAGGCGAGACCCAGTACTTC.

CDR3 nucleotide sequence: TGCAGTGCTAGAGGACAGGCGGGCAATCAGCCCCAGCATTTT. Translated, it gives CSARGQAGNQPQHF. The chain joins TRBV20-1 to TRBJ1-5, with a weak D call TRBD1 (6 bases). V was shortened by 1 base and J by 2 bases, with 9 bases between the two germline ends. CDR1 is DFQATT, CDR2 SNEGSKA, per germline (reference sequence). CDR3 length: 14 amino acids.

The chain combines TRBV5-1 with TRBJ2-5, with D possibly TRBD2 on 5 matching bases. The germline V and J ends were trimmed by 0 bases and 3 bases, with 12 bases remaining between them. CDR3 length equals 15 residues. Germline loops: CDR1 SGHRS, CDR2 YFSETQ. The CDR3 coding sequence is TGCGCCAGCAGCTTGGTGGGAGACACCGAAGAGACCCAGTACTTC. It specifies CASSLVGDTEETQYF.

This clonotype was recorded a few times. The chain recombines TRBV5-1 with TRBJ2-1; 7 nucleotides line up with TRBD2. Germline V gene data show CDR1 as SGHRS and CDR2 as YFSETQ. Unmatched junction bases numbered 7, after V lost 0 bases and J lost 4 bases. CDR3 length: 16 residues. The CDR3 sequence: CASSLAGAGRYNEQFF. The DNA for the CDR3 is TGCGCCAGCAGCTTGGCCGGAGCGGGGAGATACAATGAGCAGTTCTTC.

This clonotype was found a few times. The chain is built from TRBV12-3 or TRBV12-4 and TRBJ2-7; D not certain. This CDR3 region has 14 residues. Trimming removed 2 bases from V and 3 bases from J, with 11 bases in between. CDR3 bases: TGTGCCAGCAGTTTATCTGGGGTGAACTACGAGCAGTACTTC. This gives the protein CASSLSGVNYEQYF.

This sequence joins TRBV2 and TRBJ2-3; a weak D match, TRBD1 (6 bases). V was shortened by 7 bases and J by 2 bases, with 16 bases between the two germline ends. The CDR3 sequence is 15 residues long. CDR1 is SNHLY, CDR2 FYNNEI, per germline. Here the CDR3 reads CASIPQGLYTDTQYF. In DNA form, the CDR3 reads TGTGCCAGCATTCCCCAGGGGCTCTACACAGATACGCAGTATTTT.

In regard to this clonotype: Germline and junction disagree at one end, which may indicate a read error. The J gene is TRBJ2-3, the V gene TRBV7-9; TRBD2 matches 8 bases. Germline V gene lookup returns CDR1 SEHNR and CDR2 FQNEAQ (reference sequence). CDR3 length equals 15 residues. The CDR3 bases are TGTGCCAGCACCTTAGGACTAGCTAGCACAGATACGCAGTATTTT. Amino acids: CASTLGLASTDTQYF. Using reference TRBV7-9 and TRBJ2-3 for the parts outside the CDR3, the full variable domain is DTGVSQNPRHKITKRGQNVTFRCDPISEHNRLYWYRQTLGQGPEFLTYFQNEAQLEKSRLLSDRFSAERPKGSFSTLEIQRTEQGDSAMYLCASTLGLASTDTQYFGPGTRLTVL.

The J gene is TRBJ2-5, the V gene TRBV15, with a possible D match to TRBD2 (5 bases). V was shortened by 4 bases and J by 4 bases, with 16 bases between the two germline ends. Germline V gene lookup returns CDR1 LNHNV and CDR2 YYDKDF (reference sequence). The CDR3 sequence is 15 residues long. The chain's CDR3 is CATSTRGRGIETQYF. The CDR3 DNA sequence: TGTGCCACCAGCACCCGGGGAAGAGGGATAGAGACCCAGTACTTC.

This rearrangement joins TRBV7-6 to TRBJ2-1; 10 bases are a match to TRBD2. The junction had 3 bases not matched to a gene; V was cut back by 4 bases and J by 9 bases. The germline V gene has CDR1 SGHVS and CDR2 FNYEAQ. This CDR3 contains 13 residues. The CDR3 reads CASSCTSGTEQFF. Here the CDR3 DNA reads TGTGCCAGCAGCTGCACTAGCGGGACTGAGCAGTTCTTC.

The chain couples TRBV6-2 or TRBV6-3 to TRBJ2-7; TRBD1 or TRBD2 may be the D gene (5 bases each). CDR3 length: 14 amino acids. Deletions cut 7 bases from V and 2 bases from J, with 15 bases between. In germline, CDR1 is MNHEY, CDR2 SVGEGT. CDR3 DNA sequence: TGTGCCAGCAACGCACCCGGGGCCCCCTACGAGCAGTACTTC. As protein: CASNAPGAPYEQYF.

This clonotype was observed a single time. The gene calls are TRBV6-2 or TRBV6-3 and TRBJ2-5; no reliable D call. The J call may be wrong; the DNA end is better matched by TRBJ2-7. Germline V lookup: CDR1 MNHEY, CDR2 SVGEGT. The CDR3 runs 15 residues. The CDR3 sequence is CASSYPDVHSYEQYF. For the CDR3, the DNA is TGTGCCAGCAGTTACCCAGACGTTCATAGCTACGAGCAGTACTTC.

The chain is built from TRBV9 and TRBJ2-3; 8 bases are shared with TRBD2. The CDR3 covers 15 residues. V lost 6 bases and J lost 2; bases outside the gene matches: 8. Germline CDR1 SGDLS, CDR2 YYNGEE. CDR3 DNA sequence: TGTGCCAGCACGGAGCGGGAGCTTACCACAGATACGCAGTATTTT. Protein: CASTERELTTDTQYF.

The chain uses TRBV4-3 and TRBJ2-5, with a possible D match to TRBD1 (6 bases). V was shortened by 4 bases and J by 0 bases, with 9 bases between the two germline ends. The CDR3 spans 14 residues. The germline V gene encodes CDR1 LGHNA and CDR2 YSLEER. As DNA, the CDR3 is TGCGCCAGCAGCCGACAGGTCTACCAAGAGACCCAGTACTTC. Amino acids: CASSRQVYQETQYF.

The chain joins TRBV2 to TRBJ2-7, with D perhaps matching TRBD1 or TRBD2 (5 bases each). The CDR3 runs to 15 residues. The V gene's germline CDR1 is SNHLY and CDR2 FYNNEI. Between the trimmed V and J ends, which lost 4 bases and 2 bases, there was a span of 15 bases. The CDR3 bases are TGTGCCAGCAGTGTTGAGGGGCAAGGACCCTACGAGCAGTACTTC. This gives the protein CASSVEGQGPYEQYF.

This sequence joins TRBV29-1 and TRBJ2-2; D gene uncertain. The germline V gene encodes CDR1 SQVTM and CDR2 ANQGSEA. V lost 2 bases and J 0 bases, leaving 10 bases between the germline ends. The length of the CDR3 is 15 residues. The CDR3 here is CSVELPETNTGELFF. The CDR3 DNA is TGCAGCGTTGAATTGCCGGAGACGAACACCGGGGAGCTGTTTTTT.

This clonotype showed up just a few times. J is TRBJ2-7 and V is TRBV10-3, with TRBD1 matching 8 bases. The CDR3 contains 15 residues. J gave up 4 bases and V 6 bases, and 11 bases lay outside the gene matches. The V gene's germline CDR1 is ENHRY and CDR2 SYGVKD. DNA for the CDR3: TGTGCCATCAGAGAAAGTTATACAGGGGGGTACGAGCAGTACTTC. Protein sequence: CAIRESYTGGYEQYF.